This T cell receptor (beta chain) was obtained from a study of graft-versus-host responses after intestinal transplantation. For the study at large: Recipients were given multivisceral, liver-intestinal, or isolated intestinal transplants. Anti-thymocyte globulin was used for induction in all recipients, who then took tacrolimus and steroids for about 3 years.

The starting material, graft tissue, was processed to release intraepithelial and lamina propria lymphocytes. Trimming stripped 3 bases from V and 5 bases from J, with 15 bases between. CDR3 size: 14 residues. Sequencing used immunoSEQ multiplex PCR; TCRdb keeps in-frame clones, though not all of them. The sample records around 30,000 clones, around four fifths being singletons. The TCR comes from a human patient who received an intestinal transplant, so some T cells may come from the graft donor. The sample consisted of ileum tissue, taken 98 days after intestinal transplantation. The chain combines TRBV5-3 with TRBJ2-7; D uncertain. TRBV5-3 counts as an open reading frame of uncertain function. The CDR3 loop is CARSSQGRDHEQYF. The CDR3 DNA is TGTGCCAGAAGCTCCCAAGGGCGCGACCACGAGCAGTACTTC.